The 15 T cell receptor beta chains reported below all come from one sample, sequenced in a study of cytomegalovirus exposure and HLA in healthy donors. A multiplex PCR was run with 60 Vbeta primers and 13 Jbeta primers. Using immunoSEQ multiplex PCR, the repertoire was profiled, and TCRdb retains in-frame clones only, with some absent. The table lists over 150,000 clones, over 70% of them singletons. Sequenced material: PBMCs. All receptors derive from a woman younger than 45 in good health and CMV-seropositive.

The chain carries TRBV10-3 and TRBJ2-7; a weak D match, TRBD2 (5 bases). The V gene's germline CDR1 is ENHRY and CDR2 SYGVKD. This CDR3 comprises 13 residues. V was trimmed by 7 bases and J by 5 bases, leaving 15 bases between them. The chain's CDR3 is CAITREVADEQYF. The CDR3 DNA sequence: TGTGCCATCACCCGGGAAGTTGCGGACGAGCAGTACTTC.

The rearrangement uses TRBV18 and TRBJ1-1; tentatively, D is TRBD1 (6 bases). CDR1 is KGHSH, CDR2 LQKENI, per germline. The CDR3 contains 14 residues. Trimming shortened V by 6 bases and J by 4 bases, and 15 bases separated the two germline ends. This CDR3 is CASSPSGAFTEAFF. The CDR3 nucleotides are TGTGCCAGCTCCCCCTCAGGGGCTTTCACTGAAGCTTTCTTT.

V and J are TRBV6-1 and TRBJ1-3; perhaps TRBD1 as D (6 bases). Germline V gene data show CDR1 as MNHNS and CDR2 as SASEGT. With 1 base removed from V and 1 base from J, the gap between germline ends came to 11 bases. The CDR3 sequence is 16 residues long. CDR3 coding DNA: TGTGCCAGCAGTGAAGGGTACAGGGTTTCTGGAAACACCATATATTTT. It yields the protein CASSEGYRVSGNTIYF.

V and J are TRBV7-2 and TRBJ1-1; weak D call: TRBD1 (5 bases). This CDR3 comprises 15 residues. Trimming removed 5 bases from V and 1 base from J, with 14 bases in between. The V gene's germline CDR1 is SGHTA and CDR2 FQGNSA. The CDR3 region is CASSPGDRPNTEAFF. As DNA, the CDR3 is TGTGCCAGCAGCCCGGGGGACCGCCCGAACACTGAAGCTTTCTTT.

This sequence joins TRBV5-8 and TRBJ2-5, with 11 nucleotides matching TRBD2. CDR3 size: 16 residues. V lost 0 bases and J lost 3; bases outside the gene matches: 4. CDR1 SGHTS and CDR2 YDEGEE come from the germline V gene. CDR3: CASSLGLAGGKETQYF. CDR3 nucleotides: TGTGCCAGCAGCTTGGGATTAGCGGGAGGGAAAGAGACCCAGTACTTC.

This chain links TRBV27 with TRBJ2-7; tentatively, D is TRBD2 (6 bases). CDR3 size: 14 residues. CDR1 and CDR2 (germline): MNHEY, SMNVEV (reference sequence). Deletions cut 3 bases from V and 5 bases from J, with 14 bases between. Here the CDR3 reads CASSLLAQGDEQYF. CDR3 bases: TGTGCCAGCAGTTTGCTAGCGCAAGGGGACGAGCAGTACTTC.

The rearrangement uses TRBV7-9 and TRBJ1-2; D uncertain. This CDR3 comprises 15 residues. CDR1 and CDR2 (germline): SEHNR, FQNEAQ (reference sequence). Trimming stripped 5 bases from V and 4 bases from J, with 17 bases between. The CDR3 spells CASSGTTSGFYGYTF. As DNA, the CDR3 is TGTGCCAGCAGCGGAACAACCTCAGGTTTCTATGGCTACACCTTC.

The chain is built from TRBV28 and TRBJ2-7, with D unresolved. CDR1 and CDR2 from the germline V gene are MDHEN and SYDVKM. The CDR3 runs to 14 residues. The V end was cut by 6 bases, the J end by 5 bases, with 17 bases between. CDR3 nucleotide sequence: TGTGCCAGCAGCCAGGTAGGCATGGTCGACGAGCAGTACTTC. Protein: CASSQVGMVDEQYF.

The V call is TRBV2, the J call TRBJ2-3, with 11 nucleotides matching TRBD2. Germline values: CDR1 SNHLY, CDR2 FYNNEI. The trim removed 6 bases at V and 5 bases at J, leaving 1 base unmatched. The CDR3 sequence is 13 residues long. This chain's CDR3 is CASRGLAGDTQYF. CDR3 in DNA: TGTGCCAGCAGAGGACTAGCGGGAGATACGCAGTATTTT. Variable domain in full (rest from reference TRBV2 and TRBJ2-3): EPEVTQTPSHQVTQMGQEVILRCVPISNHLYFYWYRQILGQKVEFLVSFYNNEISEKSEIFDDQFSVERPDGSNFTLKIRSTKLEDSAMYFCASRGLAGDTQYFGPGTRLTVL.

The chain joins TRBV2 to TRBJ1-1, with D uncertain. The CDR3 is 11 residues long. CDR1 and CDR2 (germline): SNHLY, FYNNEI. V lost 5 bases to trimming and J lost 1 base, with 2 bases between them. CDR3 residues: CASSRNTEAFF. For the CDR3, the DNA is TGTGCCAGCAGTCGGAACACTGAAGCTTTCTTT.

The CDR3 DNA reads TGTGCCAGCAGGGGTAATCAGGGGGCCACTGAAGCTTTCTTT. Its protein is CASRGNQGATEAFF. The chain uses TRBV6-5 and TRBJ1-1; the match to TRBD1 covers 8 bases. The V segment lost 6 bases and the J segment 4 bases; nucleotides outside the gene matches: 7. This CDR3 contains 14 residues. CDR1 is MNHEY, CDR2 SVGAGI, per germline.

This chain connects TRBV6-6 to TRBJ2-5, with D possibly matching TRBD2 (7 bases). Germline lookup yields CDR1 MNHNY and CDR2 SVGAGI (reference sequence). Trimming stripped 2 bases from V and 2 bases from J, with 12 bases between. CDR3 length equals 15 residues. The CDR3 DNA sequence: TGTGCCAGCAGTTACGGGGGAGGGGGGCAAGAGACCCAGTACTTC. Its translation is CASSYGGGGQETQYF.

The rearrangement links TRBV28 to TRBJ1-5, with 10 bases lining up with TRBD1. CDR3 length: 15 amino acids. Germline CDR1 and CDR2: MDHEN and SYDVKM. Germline trimming cut 5 bases from V and 6 bases from J; bases unmatched to any gene: 7. Written as DNA, the CDR3 is TGTGCCAGCAGTGCGTCGGGACAGGGGTTTCAGCCCCAGCATTTT. As protein: CASSASGQGFQPQHF.

The chain carries TRBV7-6 and TRBJ1-2; TRBD1 agrees at 9 bases. Losses at the gene ends were 5 bases for V and 5 bases for J; bases not matched to a gene: 18. The CDR3 has 18 residues. The germline CDR1 and CDR2 sequences are SGHVS and FNYEAQ. The CDR3 nucleotides read TGTGCCAGCAGCCCGGATAGATATCGCGGGACAGGGAGATATGGCTACACCTTC. It translates to CASSPDRYRGTGRYGYTF.

V gene TRBV28 combines with J gene TRBJ2-7, with 7 bases aligning to TRBD1. Germline CDR1 reads MDHEN; CDR2 reads SYDVKM. The CDR3 has 15 residues. Trimming cost V 6 bases and J 2 bases; bases outside gene matches: 10. CDR3 DNA sequence: TGTGCCAGCAGCTTAGCCCCAACAGGGGCCTACGAGCAGTACTTC. Translated: CASSLAPTGAYEQYF.